These T cell receptor beta chains were read from a single sample in a study of T-cell reconstitution after alpha-beta-depleted transplantation in children. TCRdb re-called the PCR reads through MiXCR, storing one row per CDR3 protein. Here the sample spans 300,000 to 350,000 distinct CDR3 sequences, roughly 25% being singletons. This specimen was PBMCs, mostly from graft donor cells, taken 180 days after TCRalphabeta/CD19-depleted stem cell transplant. These TCRs come from a male patient between 5 and 17 years old who had a stem cell transplant for acute lymphoblastic leukemia, so the T cells may come from the graft donor. Both conserved end residues are trimmed from each CDR3.

j_call v_call cdr3_length cdr3_aa
TRBJ2-7 TRBV3-1 16 ASSLVSVLGQSSYEQY
TRBJ2-4 TRBV5-1 12 ASGGELAKNIQY
TRBJ2-5 TRBV4-2 15 ASSQEWTSGIRETQY
TRBJ2-1 TRBV12-3/TRBV12-4 11 ARPGQIYNEQF
TRBJ2-1 TRBV9 12 ASSVEGPGTRRF
TRBJ2-7 TRBV5-1 16 ASSLTGTGRTTFYEQY
TRBJ2-1 TRBV28 14 ASNKLAGALGNEQF
TRBJ2-7 TRBV20-1 10 SASPPFGEQY
TRBJ2-6 TRBV19 12 ASGTSSGANVLT
TRBJ2-7 TRBV5-1 14 ASSTLRDRGHYEQY
TRBJ1-1 TRBV29-1 10 SGAQGRTEAF
TRBJ2-7 TRBV5-1 13 ASSLDETSSYEQY
TRBJ2-1 TRBV3-1 14 ASSQGRLADYNEQF
TRBJ2-3 TRBV20-1 18 SARMGLAEGQIVRRDTQY
TRBJ2-3 TRBV6-5 14 ASSYLTWASTDTQY
TRBJ1-4 TRBV14 13 ASSQRRAPNEKLF
TRBJ2-5 TRBV13 14 ASSARLALLRETQY
TRBJ1-1 TRBV5-1 12 ASSLRGGVTEAF
TRBJ2-7 TRBV20-1 12 SASRTQFRYEQY
TRBJ1-5 TRBV28 10 ASSLGNQPQH
TRBJ2-2 TRBV21-1 16 ASSKSLPGHQGTGELF
TRBJ1-2 TRBV5-1 13 ASSFWVRGNGGYT
TRBJ1-3 TRBV6-5 13 ASSYSNSSGNTIY
TRBJ2-3 TRBV7-9 13 ASSLGVGFTDTQY
TRBJ1-2 TRBV27 12 ASSLSRAGNGYT
TRBJ2-3 TRBV7-3 12 ASSSLDHGDTQY
TRBJ2-7 TRBV4-2 17 ASSQEGPGWGLGVYEQY
TRBJ1-2 TRBV6-6 11 ASSVDRDYGYT
TRBJ1-1 TRBV27 13 ASSLLSAGNTEAF
TRBJ1-1 TRBV5-1 12 ASNHNRARTEAF
TRBJ2-1 TRBV19 13 ASSMATEQDNEQF
TRBJ2-7 TRBV7-3 14 ASSLTSGTGAYEQY
TRBJ1-2 TRBV29-1 11 SAYRAANYGYT
TRBJ1-6 TRBV18 11 ASSPTLSSPLH
TRBJ2-7 TRBV6-5 16 ASSSGTSGRPFSYEQY
TRBJ2-3 TRBV6-5 16 ASSYSMGLAGPTDTQY
TRBJ2-1 TRBV5-1 12 ASSSLAGANEQF
TRBJ2-2 TRBV13 14 ASSLARAEWTGELF
TRBJ2-5 TRBV28 12 ASSFWTVKETQY
TRBJ2-5 TRBV5-4 11 ASSPGGRETQY
TRBJ2-5 TRBV15 13 ATSRDWARGETQY
TRBJ2-1 TRBV5-6 16 ASSLAWLAGGGYNEQF
TRBJ2-1 TRBV9 10 ASGLAGNEQF
TRBJ1-6 TRBV20-1 12 SARVTGGNSPLH
TRBJ2-7 TRBV7-2 13 ASSPGLAGEYEQY
TRBJ2-7 TRBV18 12 ASSPDSGSYEQY
TRBJ2-7 TRBV4-1 13 ASSQGGSPSYEQY
TRBJ2-3 TRBV2 12 ASSEDRALSTQY